The sequence of this T cell receptor (beta chain) was determined in a study of T cell responses to AZD1222 COVID-19 vaccine. This clone was observed once. Germline CDR1 reads MDHEN; CDR2 reads SYDVKM. V dropped 7 bases and J dropped 8 bases, with 17 bases sitting between them. The CDR3 runs to 13 residues. Using immunoSEQ multiplex PCR, the repertoire was profiled, and TCRdb retains in-frame clones only, with some absent. The sample shows approximately 200,000 clones, 80% to 95% of them seen only once. This specimen was peripheral blood, taken 28 days after the second AZD1222 dose. The TCR sequence derives from an adult who received the AZD1222 COVID-19 vaccine. This sequence joins TRBV28 and TRBJ1-2; D may be TRBD1 (5 bases). The CDR3 loop is CASTEGGVGGYTF. CDR3 nucleotides: TGTGCCAGCACCGAGGGAGGGGTCGGCGGCTACACCTTC.